Detailed here is one T cell receptor beta chain. Its antigen is undetermined. CDR3 length equals 15 residues. Germline V lookup: CDR1 SGDLS, CDR2 YYNGEE. V was pared by 0 bases and J by 1 base, with 11 bases between. The record originates from a study of CD8 T cells in Susac syndrome. Study-wide findings and caveats: Detection of Susac-specific public clones gave 15 to 20 in total CD8+ repertoires and about 5 in CD8+ TEMRA repertoires.

Patients with Susac syndrome met diagnostic criteria that were recently defined for definite or probable disease. Negative isolation was used for CD8+ and CD4+ T cells, and FACS enrichment was applied to TEMRA cells. After extraction with the RNeasy kit, roughly 0.5 to 1 ug of the RNA was reverse transcribed using random hexamers. Multiplex immunoSEQ PCR targeted 54 Vbeta and 13 Jbeta TCR beta segments. Using its own MiXCR run on the immunoSEQ multiplex PCR reads, TCRdb lists one record per CDR3 protein. The profile shows about 190,000 distinct CDR3 sequences, just under 95% of them singletons. The chain has TRBV9 and TRBJ2-7; possible D gene TRBD1, 6 bases. The sequencing input was CD8+ T cells from PBMCs. The clonotype comes from a human donor with Susac syndrome. The CDR3 region has the DNA TGTGCCAGCAGCGTAGATACAGGGAAATCCTACGAGCAGTACTTC. It specifies CASSVDTGKSYEQYF.